Below are 32 T cell receptor beta chains sequenced from a single sample in a study of cytomegalovirus exposure and HLA in healthy donors. Profiling relied on immunoSEQ multiplex PCR, and the TCRdb table lists in-frame clones only, not all of them. The sample has some 120,000 clones, nearly 90% seen once. The sample comprised PBMCs. These receptors all stem from a man aged 25 to 40 in good health and CMV-seronegative.

This clone turned up a few times. The chain recombines TRBV4-3 with TRBJ1-2; 8 nucleotides align to TRBD1. With V trimmed by 3 bases and J by 3 bases, 3 bases remained unmatched. Germline CDR1 and CDR2: LGHNA and YSLEER. This CDR3 spans 14 amino acids. The CDR3 protein is CASSHGQGDYGYTF. The CDR3 bases are TGCGCCAGCAGCCATGGACAGGGAGACTATGGCTACACCTTC.

The V gene is TRBV14, the J gene TRBJ2-1; tentative D call: TRBD1 (5 bases). V lost 1 base to trimming and J lost 9 bases, with 25 bases between them. Per the germline V gene, CDR1 is SGHDN and CDR2 is FVKESK. The CDR3 has 18 residues. In DNA form, the CDR3 reads TGTGCCAGCAGCCAAGGGAAATTTTGGCAGGGTAGGTTCGGTGAGCAGTTCTTC. Protein sequence: CASSQGKFWQGRFGEQFF.

The rearrangement links TRBV28 to TRBJ2-6; 7 bases line up with TRBD1. Germline values: CDR1 MDHEN, CDR2 SYDVKM. The CDR3 covers 15 residues. The trim removed 6 bases at V and 0 bases at J, leaving 2 bases unmatched. The CDR3 DNA sequence: TGTGCCAGCAGCCCAGGGGGCTCTGGGGCCAACGTCCTGACTTTC. Encoded protein: CASSPGGSGANVLTF.

The chain joins TRBV5-1 to TRBJ2-1; 13 bases fit TRBD2. Germline V gives CDR1 SGHRS, CDR2 YFSETQ. The V segment lost 4 bases and the J segment 10 bases; nucleotides outside the gene matches: 8. The CDR3 extends over 15 amino acids. This CDR3 reads CASSTGLAGPQEQFF. The CDR3 DNA reads TGCGCCAGCAGCACGGGACTAGCGGGGCCTCAGGAGCAGTTCTTC.

This clone appeared a single time. The V gene is TRBV15, the J gene TRBJ1-1; 7 bases align to TRBD1. With 2 bases clipped from V and 0 bases from J, the junction kept 6 bases outside the gene matches. The CDR3 covers 16 residues. The germline V gene encodes CDR1 LNHNV and CDR2 YYDKDF (reference sequence). The CDR3 is CATSRFSGQLNTEAFF. The DNA for the CDR3 is TGTGCCACCAGCAGATTTTCGGGACAGTTGAACACTGAAGCTTTCTTT.

The sample holds one count of this clone. The chain uses TRBV5-1 and TRBJ2-3; tentative D call: TRBD1 (6 bases). Germline V lookup: CDR1 SGHRS, CDR2 YFSETQ. The CDR3 is made up of 14 amino acids. V shed 3 bases and J shed 0 bases, with 8 bases lying between them. CDR3 sequence reads: CASSYGQSTDTQYF. The CDR3 nucleotides are TGCGCCAGCAGCTACGGACAGAGCACAGATACGCAGTATTTT.

This clone was seen a single time. V usage is TRBV6-1 and J usage is TRBJ2-5, with D perhaps TRBD1 (6 bases). V gave up 1 base and J gave up 4 bases, with 16 bases separating them. Germline V gene data show CDR1 as MNHNS and CDR2 as SASEGT. This CDR3 comprises 16 residues. CDR3 DNA: TGTGCCAGCAGTGAAGGCAACAGGGCAGGTGGAGAGACCCAGTACTTC. Protein product: CASSEGNRAGGETQYF.

This clone was found once. The gene calls are TRBV7-2 and TRBJ1-2; 7 nucleotides line up with TRBD1. This CDR3 spans 14 amino acids. The V segment lost 5 bases and the J segment 5 bases; nucleotides outside the gene matches: 8. Per the germline V gene, CDR1 is SGHTA and CDR2 is FQGNSA. The CDR3, as DNA: TGTGCCAGCAGCCGTAAGACAGGGCCATATGGCTACACCTTC. It is translated as CASSRKTGPYGYTF.

CDR3 nucleotides: TGTGCCAGCAGTTTAAGGGCAGGGCATAGCAATCAGCCCCAGCATTTT. Its protein is CASSLRAGHSNQPQHF. V usage is TRBV27 and J usage is TRBJ1-5; tentatively, D is TRBD1 (5 bases). The CDR3 length is 16 residues. The V end lost 2 bases, the J end lost 0 bases, and 11 bases lay between the germline ends. Germline loops: CDR1 MNHEY, CDR2 SMNVEV (reference sequence).

The J gene is TRBJ2-3, the V gene TRBV7-9; 9 bases fit TRBD2. The V segment lost 2 bases and the J segment 1 base; nucleotides outside the gene matches: 7. The CDR3 totals 17 residues. CDR1 and CDR2 (germline): SEHNR, FQNEAQ (reference sequence). The CDR3 region is CASSLTLASGGTDTQYF. CDR3 sequence (DNA): TGTGCCAGCAGCTTAACCCTGGCTAGCGGGGGCACAGATACGCAGTATTTT.

V is TRBV1 and J is TRBJ2-1; TRBD1 reflects the table's D call only, with no check against the DNA. TRBV1 is shown as a pseudogene. CDR3 length: 14 amino acids. The DNA for the CDR3 is TGCACCAGCAGTCCCGACAGGGCCCAGGGTGAGCAGTTCTTC. Amino acid sequence: CTSSPDRAQGEQFF.

In this sample, this clone turned up a few times. J is TRBJ2-4 and V is TRBV4-3; the match to TRBD1 covers 10 bases. V trimming: 3 bases; J trimming: 7 bases; junction bases outside the gene matches: 6. CDR1 LGHNA and CDR2 YSLEER come from the germline V gene. CDR3 length: 15 amino acids. The chain's CDR3 is CASSQLPGQGNIQYF. The CDR3 DNA reads TGCGCCAGCAGCCAGTTACCGGGACAGGGGAACATTCAGTACTTC.

DNA for the CDR3: TGTGCCAGCAGTGAACCTAGTACAGGGTCGGGCGGCTACACCTTC. Translated: CASSEPSTGSGGYTF. V is TRBV6-1 and J is TRBJ1-2; D perhaps matches TRBD1 (6 bases). The CDR3 has 15 amino acids. The germline V and J ends were trimmed by 2 bases and 8 bases, with 18 bases remaining between them. Germline loops: CDR1 MNHNS, CDR2 SASEGT.

The chain recombines TRBV6-5 with TRBJ1-5, with TRBD1 identical over 10 bases. The trim removed 4 bases at V and 2 bases at J, leaving 5 bases unmatched. CDR1 and CDR2 from the germline V gene are MNHEY and SVGAGI. CDR3 size: 16 residues. CDR3 bases: TGTGCCAGCAGTTGGGCCGGGACAGGGGGCAATCAGCCCCAGCATTTT. Protein: CASSWAGTGGNQPQHF.

The J gene is TRBJ1-5, the V gene TRBV15, with D maybe TRBD1 (6 bases). This CDR3 contains 15 residues. Germline CDR1 LNHNV, CDR2 YYDKDF (reference sequence). V lost 0 bases and J 14 bases, leaving 20 bases between the germline ends. The CDR3 loop reads CATSREAGDRDPEHF. The CDR3 DNA follows: TGTGCCACCAGCAGAGAAGCAGGGGATCGTGATCCCGAGCATTTT.

This clone was detected once. The rearrangement links TRBV29-1 to TRBJ1-2; 7 bases are shared with TRBD1. The CDR3 has 13 residues. J gave up 5 bases and V 7 bases, and 10 bases lay outside the gene matches. The germline V gene has CDR1 SQVTM and CDR2 ANQGSEA. The CDR3 reads CSDVDRAGYGYTF. CDR3 bases: TGCAGCGACGTAGACAGGGCCGGGTATGGCTACACCTTC.

The chain is built from TRBV27 and TRBJ2-7; perhaps TRBD1 as D (6 bases). The germline gives CDR1 MNHEY, CDR2 SMNVEV (reference sequence). Trimming shortened V by 4 bases and J by 1 base, and 20 bases separated the two germline ends. The CDR3 is 17 amino acids. This CDR3 is CASSYRPLGQWSYEQYF. The CDR3 bases are TGTGCCAGCAGTTACCGCCCCTTAGGACAGTGGTCCTACGAGCAGTACTTC.

This chain links TRBV5-1 with TRBJ1-1; a possible D gene is TRBD1 (6 bases). V lost 0 bases, J lost 0 bases, and 15 bases lay in between. Germline CDR1 and CDR2: SGHRS and YFSETQ. The CDR3 loop spans 17 amino acids. Written as DNA, the CDR3 is TGCGCCAGCAGCTTGGGGCGGGGGGGCCCAATGAACACTGAAGCTTTCTTT. It yields the protein CASSLGRGGPMNTEAFF.

The chain carries TRBV25-1 and TRBJ2-3; the D gene is possibly TRBD1 (5 bases). Trimming stripped 2 bases from V and 0 bases from J, with 9 bases between. CDR1 MGHDK and CDR2 SYGVNS come from the germline V gene. CDR3 size: 15 residues. The CDR3 region has the DNA TGTGCCAGCAGTGAAACCAGGGAAAGCACAGATACGCAGTATTTT. Its translation: CASSETRESTDTQYF.

This clone was counted a single time. This chain links TRBV7-6 with TRBJ2-1; 10 bases are a match to TRBD2. The J segment lost 5 bases and the V segment lost 1 base, leaving 2 bases of the junction unmatched. Germline lookup yields CDR1 SGHVS and CDR2 FNYEAQ. CDR3 size: 15 residues. The CDR3 nucleotides are TGTGCCAGCAGCTTAGGGAGCGGGGGGGACAATGAGCAGTTCTTC. This codes for CASSLGSGGDNEQFF.

This clone was observed a handful of times. The chain couples TRBV19 to TRBJ1-2, with D possibly TRBD1 on 5 matching bases. Germline loops: CDR1 LNHDA, CDR2 SQIVND (reference sequence). This CDR3 region has 14 residues. Trimming shortened V by 9 bases and J by 7 bases, and 21 bases separated the two germline ends. This CDR3 reads CASRPGGTGAGYTF. CDR3 in DNA: TGTGCCAGCCGCCCGGGGGGAACCGGGGCTGGCTACACCTTC.

J is TRBJ1-6 and V is TRBV15; TRBD1 aligns across 7 bases. The junction had 4 bases not matched to a gene; V was cut back by 3 bases and J by 5 bases. CDR1 is LNHNV and CDR2 is YYDKDF in the germline V gene (reference sequence). CDR3 length equals 15 residues. The CDR3 loop reads CATSRSTGNNSPLHF. CDR3 sequence (DNA): TGTGCCACCAGCAGGTCGACAGGGAATAATTCACCCCTCCACTTT.

The gene calls are TRBV15 and TRBJ2-1, with a possible D match to TRBD2 (5 bases). This CDR3 contains 16 residues. V lost 5 bases and J lost 0, with 14 bases in between. Per the germline V gene, CDR1 is LNHNV and CDR2 is YYDKDF (reference sequence). CDR3 coding DNA: TGTGCCACCAGCGCAGGAGAGGGAAGCTCCTACAATGAGCAGTTCTTC. The encoded protein is CATSAGEGSSYNEQFF. Supplemented by reference TRBV15 and TRBJ2-1, the full variable domain reads DAMVIQNPRYQVTQFGKPVTLSCSQTLNHNVMYWYQQKSSQAPKLLFHYYDKDFNNEADTPDNFQSRRPNTSFCFLDIRSPGLGDTAMYLCATSAGEGSSYNEQFFGPGTRLTVL.

This clone was counted once. This chain connects TRBV2 to TRBJ2-2, with TRBD1 as a possible D gene (6 bases). The length of the CDR3 is 15 residues. V gave up 2 bases and J gave up 3 bases, with 10 bases separating them. Looked up from germline, CDR1 is SNHLY and CDR2 is FYNNEI. CDR3 bases: TGTGCCAGCAGTGAATGGGGGCTGGACACCGGGGAGCTGTTTTTT. Translating it yields CASSEWGLDTGELFF.

The chain uses TRBV7-2 and TRBJ1-6; no clear D. V lost 3 bases, J lost 10 bases, and 10 bases lay in between. There are 13 residues in the CDR3. Germline loops: CDR1 SGHTA, CDR2 FQGNSA. The CDR3 DNA follows: TGTGCCAGCAGCTTGGGCGTGAAATCACCCCTCCACTTT. Its translation: CASSLGVKSPLHF.

V is TRBV9 and J is TRBJ2-7; D perhaps matches TRBD1 (6 bases). Trimming took 3 bases from V and 5 from J, leaving 18 bases between them. The CDR3 has 15 amino acids. The germline CDR1 and CDR2 sequences are SGDLS and YYNGEE. DNA of the CDR3: TGTGCCAGCAGCGAAAGACAGGCCCTTCGGGACGAGCAGTACTTC. Translation gives CASSERQALRDEQYF.

The chain recombines TRBV29-1 with TRBJ1-4; D possibly corresponds to TRBD1 (5 bases). The CDR3 consists of 12 residues. Germline assignment: CDR1 SQVTM and CDR2 ANQGSEA. The CDR3 bases are TGCAGTGGGGGGTTGGCTAATGAAAAACTGTTTTTT. Translating gives CSGGLANEKLFF.

CDR3 loop: CASSQGRTGGNTIYF. The DNA of the CDR3 is TGCGCCAGCAGCCAAGGGAGGACAGGGGGAAACACCATATATTTT. The chain has TRBV4-3 and TRBJ1-3; 8 positions agree with TRBD1. CDR3 length: 15 residues. The V segment lost 1 base and the J segment 4 bases; nucleotides outside the gene matches: 3. Germline assignment: CDR1 LGHNA and CDR2 YSLEER.

The J gene is TRBJ2-7, the V gene TRBV28; D may be TRBD2 (6 bases). The V gene's germline CDR1 is MDHEN and CDR2 SYDVKM. Trimming cost V 3 bases and J 3 bases, with 15 bases left between them. The CDR3 has 15 amino acids. CDR3 sequence reads: CASSFSRQGGYEQYF. The CDR3 DNA is TGTGCCAGCAGTTTCTCTCGTCAGGGAGGCTACGAGCAGTACTTC.

This rearrangement joins TRBV5-8 to TRBJ2-7; possible D gene TRBD1, 5 bases. The CDR3 extends over 12 amino acids. V dropped 0 bases and J dropped 5 bases, with 6 bases sitting between them. Germline V gene lookup returns CDR1 SGHTS and CDR2 YDEGEE. CDR3 bases: TGTGCCAGCAGCTTGGCCAGGGACGAGCAGTACTTC. Its protein product is CASSLARDEQYF.

The chain has TRBV28 and TRBJ1-5; weak D call: TRBD1 (5 bases). Trimming pared 1 base from V and 3 bases from J, leaving 10 bases between. This CDR3 comprises 15 residues. CDR1 and CDR2 (germline): MDHEN, SYDVKM. The CDR3 DNA follows: TGTGCCAGCAGTTTATTTTCAGGGCCCAATCAGCCCCAGCATTTT. Protein product: CASSLFSGPNQPQHF.

This chain links TRBV2 with TRBJ1-1; possible D gene TRBD1, 6 bases. Germline V gives CDR1 SNHLY, CDR2 FYNNEI. CDR3 length: 14 residues. Trimming took 7 bases from V and 4 from J, leaving 16 bases between them. The CDR3 bases are TGTGCCAGCACCATGTTGGGGGCAGGCACTGAAGCTTTCTTT. Residues: CASTMLGAGTEAFF.